The 20 T cell receptor beta chains below come from one sample, sequenced in a study of blood T cells in healthy people across ages. It was with a sample-barcoded 5' primer and a J-beta primer mix that a second PCR of roughly 7 to 12 cycles was run. TCRdb reprocessed the 5' RACE reads with MiXCR, giving one entry per CDR3 protein. The sample lists 1.5 million to 2 million distinct CDR3 sequences; 30% to 35% were seen once. What was sequenced was blood. The source is a woman in her thirties in good health.

At least ten counts were recorded for this clonotype. The chain employs TRBV5-1 and TRBJ2-5, with D tentatively TRBD1 (6 bases). Germline values: CDR1 SGHRS, CDR2 YFSETQ. CDR3 length: 15 amino acids. Trimming stripped 5 bases from V and 5 bases from J, with 19 bases between. The CDR3 sequence: CASRSGQLDSETQYF. CDR3 in DNA: TGCGCCAGCAGGTCGGGACAACTCGATTCGGAGACCCAGTACTTC.

In its sample, this clonotype was seen many times. The chain joins TRBV13 to TRBJ2-7, with TRBD1 matching over 9 bases. The ends lost 2 bases at V and 3 bases at J; junction bases unmatched: 2. Germline lookup yields CDR1 PRHDT and CDR2 FYEKMQ (reference sequence). CDR3 length equals 14 residues. CDR3 sequence reads: CASSLWGQGYEQYF. The DNA of the CDR3 is TGTGCCAGCAGCTTATGGGGACAGGGCTACGAGCAGTACTTC.

This clonotype was seen more than once but under ten times. The CDR3 DNA reads TGTGCCAGCATGGTCCAGGGTGATTCTAACGAGCAGTTCTTC. It is translated as CASMVQGDSNEQFF. J is TRBJ2-1 and V is TRBV28; TRBD1 might be the D (5 bases). The CDR3 covers 14 residues. The germline V gene has CDR1 MDHEN and CDR2 SYDVKM. V dropped 7 bases and J dropped 10 bases, with 20 bases sitting between them.

This clonotype was observed a handful of times. The V gene is TRBV7-2, the J gene TRBJ2-1; 14 bases line up with TRBD2. Germline-derived CDR1 and CDR2 are SGHTA and FQGNSA. This CDR3 is 17 amino acids long. Trimming took 1 base from V and 9 from J; bases not matched to a gene: 8. The CDR3 here is CASSLEATSGGAREQFF. CDR3 sequence (DNA): TGTGCCAGCAGCTTAGAAGCGACTAGCGGGGGGGCCCGTGAGCAGTTCTTC.

This clonotype turned up a few times. The J gene is TRBJ2-5, the V gene TRBV5-1; 7 bases match TRBD1. V lost 4 bases and J lost 3; bases outside the gene matches: 6. The CDR3 loop spans 14 amino acids. Germline assignment: CDR1 SGHRS and CDR2 YFSETQ. CDR3 sequence (DNA): TGCGCCAGCAGCCTCTCCGGGACAGAAGAGACCCAGTACTTC. This translates into CASSLSGTEETQYF.

This clonotype turned up a few times. The CDR3 loop is CASSPQGRAGEETQYF. CDR3 DNA: TGTGCCAGCAGCCCCCAGGGACGAGCGGGGGAAGAGACCCAGTACTTC. The chain uses TRBV7-3 and TRBJ2-5; 8 nucleotides agree with TRBD2. V was pared by 5 bases and J by 3 bases, with 11 bases of the junction left unmatched. This CDR3 is 16 amino acids long. CDR1 and CDR2 from the germline V gene are SGHTA and FQGTGA.

The chain is built from TRBV10-2 and TRBJ1-1, with D unresolved. The V gene lost 5 bases and the J gene lost 0 bases, with 10 bases spanning the gap. There are 14 residues in the CDR3. Germline values: CDR1 WSHSY, CDR2 SAAADI. CDR3 protein: CASSRDVMNTEAFF. Here the CDR3 DNA reads TGCGCCAGCAGTAGAGACGTGATGAACACTGAAGCTTTCTTT.

The chain carries TRBV9 and TRBJ2-7, with unresolved D. Germline V gives CDR1 SGDLS, CDR2 YYNGEE. With 2 bases removed from V and 2 bases from J, the gap between germline ends came to 14 bases. The CDR3 extends over 15 amino acids. The CDR3 sequence is CASSVGGRSTYEQYF. The CDR3 DNA follows: TGTGCCAGCAGCGTCGGCGGTAGAAGTACCTACGAGCAGTACTTC. The full variable domain, completed using reference TRBV9 and TRBJ2-7, is DSGVTQTPKHLITATGQRVTLRCSPRSGDLSVYWYQQSLDQGLQFLIQYYNGEERAKGNILERFSAQQFPDLHSELNLSSLELGDSALYFCASSVGGRSTYEQYFGPGTRLTVT.

This clonotype was picked up a small number of times. The chain joins TRBV11-1 to TRBJ2-4; perhaps TRBD2 as D (5 bases). The length of the CDR3 is 15 residues. The germline V and J ends were trimmed by 5 bases and 0 bases, with 11 bases remaining between them. Germline CDR1 is SGHAT and CDR2 is FQDESV (reference sequence). The CDR3 reads CASSPPGIAKNIQYF. The DNA for the CDR3 is TGTGCCAGCAGCCCCCCCGGGATAGCCAAAAACATTCAGTACTTC.

This chain links TRBV20-1 with TRBJ2-3; TRBD2 aligns across 7 bases. In germline, CDR1 is DFQATT, CDR2 SNEGSKA (reference sequence). The CDR3 has 15 amino acids. The J segment lost 4 bases and the V segment lost 3 bases, leaving 10 bases of the junction unmatched. The CDR3 sequence is CSARTGGSPPDTQYF. The CDR3 bases are TGCAGTGCTAGGACTGGCGGGAGTCCCCCAGATACGCAGTATTTT.

This clonotype was observed a handful of times. The CDR3: CASSRTSGGAKNEQFF. CDR3 DNA sequence: TGTGCCAGCAGCCGGACTAGCGGGGGGGCGAAGAATGAGCAGTTCTTC. The chain has TRBV7-8 and TRBJ2-1; the match to TRBD2 covers 15 bases. V was pared by 5 bases and J by 7 bases, with 6 bases of the junction left unmatched. This CDR3 region has 16 residues. The germline gives CDR1 SGHVS, CDR2 FQNEAQ.

Regarding this clonotype: Sequence at one end of the junction differs from germline and may be a read error. The genes are TRBV15 and TRBJ2-1; tentative D call: TRBD2 (6 bases). The germline gives CDR1 LNHNV, CDR2 YYDKDF (reference sequence). This CDR3 is 15 amino acids long. The CDR3 DNA reads as TGTGCCGCCAGCCTCCGACTAGAACCTTACAATGAGCAGTTCTTC. Protein: CAASLRLEPYNEQFF.

The chain has TRBV4-1 and TRBJ1-5; D uncertain. The ends were cut back, 1 base at V and 0 bases at J, with 10 bases in the middle. This CDR3 is built from 16 residues. Germline loops: CDR1 MGHRA, CDR2 YSYEKL. Here the CDR3 reads CASSQVPRPSNQPQHF. The CDR3, as DNA: TGCGCCAGCAGCCAAGTCCCCAGGCCTAGCAATCAGCCCCAGCATTTT.

There are a few counts of this clonotype. The chain employs TRBV7-9 and TRBJ2-1; 9 nucleotides agree with TRBD2. Germline V lookup: CDR1 SEHNR, CDR2 FQNEAQ (reference sequence). The CDR3 has 16 residues. Germline trimming cut 2 bases from V and 3 bases from J; bases unmatched to any gene: 5. The CDR3 reads CASSLNSGSNYNEQFF. As DNA, the CDR3 is TGTGCCAGCAGCTTAAATAGCGGGAGTAACTACAATGAGCAGTTCTTC.

Many counts were recorded for this clonotype. V and J are TRBV20-1 and TRBJ2-4, with D perhaps being TRBD1 or TRBD2 (5 bases each). Germline CDR1 reads DFQATT; CDR2 reads SNEGSKA (reference sequence). Trimming stripped 3 bases from V and 0 bases from J, with 6 bases between. This CDR3 spans 13 amino acids. Here the CDR3 DNA reads TGCAGTGCTAGTGGGGGAGCCAAAAACATTCAGTACTTC. It codes for CSASGGAKNIQYF.

The table lists this clonotype with a few counts. The V gene is TRBV6-5, the J gene TRBJ1-2; the D is unclear. Germline CDR1 MNHEY, CDR2 SVGAGI. The CDR3 loop spans 13 amino acids. V dropped 1 base and J dropped 3 bases, with 6 bases sitting between them. The CDR3 nucleotides are TGTGCCAGCAGTTACTTGTCGTACTATGGCTACACCTTC. Translation: CASSYLSYYGYTF.

The chain carries TRBV15 and TRBJ2-5, with 7 nucleotides matching TRBD2. Germline loops: CDR1 LNHNV, CDR2 YYDKDF (reference sequence). V lost 0 bases to trimming and J lost 3 bases; unmatched junction nucleotides: 7. The CDR3 is made up of 16 amino acids. This chain's CDR3 is CATSRDRLAGEETQYF. CDR3 nucleotide sequence: TGTGCCACCAGCAGAGATCGGCTTGCGGGGGAAGAGACCCAGTACTTC.

This clonotype came up a few times. The V gene is TRBV12-5, the J gene TRBJ1-1, with TRBD1 identical over 12 bases. The CDR3 has 12 amino acids. The J segment lost 12 bases and the V segment lost 4 bases, leaving 3 bases of the junction unmatched. Germline V lookup: CDR1 LGHNT, CDR2 FRNRAP. CDR3 sequence: CASGSGQGAPFF. As DNA, the CDR3 is TGTGCTAGTGGTTCGGGACAGGGGGCTCCTTTCTTT. Full variable domain (remainder filled in from reference TRBV12-5 and TRBJ1-1): DARVTQTPRHKVTEMGQEVTMRCQPILGHNTVFWYRQTMMQGLELLAYFRNRAPLDDSGMPKDRFSAEMPDATLATLKIQPSEPRDSAVYFCASGSGQGAPFFGQGTRLTVV.

In its sample, this clonotype was seen many times. V and J are TRBV4-1 and TRBJ1-2; a weak D match, TRBD1 (5 bases). The CDR3 covers 16 residues. Per germline, CDR1 MGHRA and CDR2 YSYEKL. V lost 3 bases and J 2 bases, leaving 16 bases between the germline ends. CDR3 nucleotide sequence: TGCGCCAGCAGCCACGCCATCCGGGGGAGGAACTATGGCTACACCTTC. This encodes CASSHAIRGRNYGYTF.

J is TRBJ2-7 and V is TRBV20-1; 7 nucleotides align to TRBD1. CDR3 length equals 15 residues. J lost 0 bases, V lost 1 base, and 6 bases had no gene match. CDR1 is DFQATT, CDR2 SNEGSKA, per germline (reference sequence). CDR3 amino acids: CSARGDRAFSYEQYF. In DNA form, the CDR3 reads TGCAGTGCTAGAGGCGACAGGGCGTTCTCCTACGAGCAGTACTTC.